What follows describes a single T cell receptor beta chain. Sequenced by immunoSEQ multiplex PCR; TCRdb stores in-frame clones only, minus some. The sample includes some 530,000 clones, approximately 85% of them seen just once. Germline lookup yields CDR1 MDHEN and CDR2 SYDVKM. The CDR3 is 15 amino acids. The V segment lost 7 bases and the J segment 2 bases; nucleotides outside the gene matches: 7. The sample is drawn from a study of blood T cell repertoires in COVID-19. The sample taken for sequencing was peripheral blood. The chain carries TRBV28 and TRBJ2-3; 9 bases fit TRBD2. The sequence derives from a human donor in a cohort sampled during active COVID-19. The CDR3 DNA sequence: TGTGCCAGCATCCCTAGCGGGATTTTCACAGATACGCAGTATTTT. Translation: CASIPSGIFTDTQYF.